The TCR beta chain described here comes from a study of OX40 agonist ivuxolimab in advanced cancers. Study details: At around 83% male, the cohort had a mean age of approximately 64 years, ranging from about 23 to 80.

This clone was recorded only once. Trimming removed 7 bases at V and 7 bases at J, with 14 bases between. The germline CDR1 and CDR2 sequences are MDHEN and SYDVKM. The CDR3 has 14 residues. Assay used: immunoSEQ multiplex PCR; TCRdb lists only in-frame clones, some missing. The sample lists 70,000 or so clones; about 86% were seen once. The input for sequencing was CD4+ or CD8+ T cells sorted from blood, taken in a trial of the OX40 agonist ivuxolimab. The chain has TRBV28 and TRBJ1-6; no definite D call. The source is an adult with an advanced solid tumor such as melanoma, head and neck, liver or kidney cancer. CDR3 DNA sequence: TGTGCCAGCATATATGGCACCCAAAATTCACCCCTCCACTTT. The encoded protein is CASIYGTQNSPLHF.